The 2 T cell receptor beta chains given below trace back to one sample, sequenced in a study of human T cells and chemical hapten exposure. TCRdb passed the RACE reads through MiXCR, listing each CDR3 protein once. Of about 45,000 distinct CDR3 sequences listed, roughly 4.5% are singletons. Time point noted: healthy volunteer bleed at 2 weeks. Total RNA was isolated from whole blood that had not been fractionated. Material for sequencing was whole blood. These receptors were obtained from a human donor in good health. Some clones in this sample may be carry-over from other donors' samples.

V is TRBV28 and J is TRBJ2-7; 10 positions match TRBD2. The CDR3 loop spans 13 amino acids. The germline V gene has CDR1 MDHEN and CDR2 SYDVKM. V dropped 6 bases and J dropped 3; count of bases not matched to a gene: 2. Here the CDR3 reads CASRLAGDYEQYF. The CDR3, as DNA: TGTGCCAGCAGGCTAGCGGGAGACTACGAGCAGTACTTC.

At least ten counts were recorded for this clonotype. The chain couples TRBV28 to TRBJ2-1; tentatively, D is TRBD2 (7 bases). This CDR3 contains 15 residues. Trimming took 6 bases from V and 4 from J, leaving 16 bases between them. Per germline, CDR1 MDHEN and CDR2 SYDVKM. The CDR3 bases are TGTGCCAGCAGCCGACGGGGGGCAAGGTACAATGAGCAGTTCTTC. This codes for CASSRRGARYNEQFF.